What follows describes a single T cell receptor (beta chain). The antigen is not known. The sample comes from a study of CD8 T cells in ankylosing spondylitis. General study results and limits: Characteristic of ankylosing spondylitis blood, it appeared, was a TCR beta motif comprising eight highly homologous variants.

Trimming pared 5 bases from V and 0 bases from J, leaving 14 bases between. Germline loops: CDR1 SGHTA, CDR2 FQGNSA. This CDR3 comprises 16 residues. TCRdb redid the calling of the 5' RACE reads with MiXCR, one entry per CDR3 protein. Of 670,000 or so distinct CDR3 sequences in the sample, 19% are singletons; the top ten hold under 20%. The chain joins TRBV7-2 to TRBJ2-1, with unresolved D. The TCR originated in a male donor with ankylosing spondylitis. The material sequenced was blood, either unsorted or a sorted T cell fraction (not recorded which). CDR3 bases: TGTGCCAGCAGCCCCCAACTGATAAGCTCCTACAATGAGCAGTTCTTC. Its translation: CASSPQLISSYNEQFF. Based on the CDR3 plus reference TRBV7-2 and TRBJ2-1, the full variable domain is GAGVSQSPSNKVTEKGKDVELRCDPISGHTALYWYRQSLGQGLEFLIYFQGNSAPDKSGLPSDRFSAERTGGSVSTLTIQRTQQEDSAVYLCASSPQLISSYNEQFFGPGTRLTVL.